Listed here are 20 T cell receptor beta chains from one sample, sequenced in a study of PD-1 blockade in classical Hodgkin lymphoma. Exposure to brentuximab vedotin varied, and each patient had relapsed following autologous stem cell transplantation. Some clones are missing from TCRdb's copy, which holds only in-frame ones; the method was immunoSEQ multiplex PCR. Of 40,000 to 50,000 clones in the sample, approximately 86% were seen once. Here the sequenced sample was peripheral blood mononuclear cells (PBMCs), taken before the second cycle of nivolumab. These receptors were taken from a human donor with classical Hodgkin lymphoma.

CDR3 loop: CASTTGTGANVLTF. CDR3 nucleotides: TGTGCCAGCACGACAGGGACTGGGGCCAACGTCCTGACTTTC. The chain has TRBV21-1 and TRBJ2-6; no DNA check was done on the table's D call, TRBD1. TRBV21-1 is termed a pseudogene. The CDR3 has 14 amino acids.

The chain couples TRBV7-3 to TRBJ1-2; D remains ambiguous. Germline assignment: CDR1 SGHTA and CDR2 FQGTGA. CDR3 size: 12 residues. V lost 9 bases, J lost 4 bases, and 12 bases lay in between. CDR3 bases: TGTGCCAGTTCTTATGGAGGCTATGGCTACACCTTC. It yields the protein CASSYGGYGYTF.

In nucleotides, the CDR3 is TGCGCCAGCAGCCAAGATGGGGGAGGGGGCTCACCCCTCCACTTT. This translates into CASSQDGGGGSPLHF. The V gene is TRBV4-1, the J gene TRBJ1-6, with 7 bases fitting TRBD1. Germline V CDR1 and CDR2: MGHRA, YSYEKL. The CDR3 sequence is 15 residues long. After removal of 0 bases from V and 10 bases from J, the junction contained 6 bases not matched to a gene.

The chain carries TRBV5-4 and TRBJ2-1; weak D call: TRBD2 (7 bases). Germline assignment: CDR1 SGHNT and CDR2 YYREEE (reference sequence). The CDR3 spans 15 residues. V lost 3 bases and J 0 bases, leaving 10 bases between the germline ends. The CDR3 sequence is CASSWEGHSYNEQFF. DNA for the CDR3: TGTGCCAGCAGCTGGGAGGGACACTCCTACAATGAGCAGTTCTTC.

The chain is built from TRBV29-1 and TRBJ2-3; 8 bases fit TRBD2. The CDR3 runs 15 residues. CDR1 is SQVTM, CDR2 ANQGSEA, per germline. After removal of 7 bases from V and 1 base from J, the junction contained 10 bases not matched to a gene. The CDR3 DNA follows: TGCAGCGGGACAATGTTGACTAGCGGCACAGATACGCAGTATTTT. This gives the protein CSGTMLTSGTDTQYF.

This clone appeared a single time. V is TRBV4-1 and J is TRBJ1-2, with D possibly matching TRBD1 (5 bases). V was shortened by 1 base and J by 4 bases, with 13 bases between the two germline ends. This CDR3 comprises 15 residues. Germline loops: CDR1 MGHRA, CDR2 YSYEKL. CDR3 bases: TGCGCCAGCAGCCAAGCCGCGACAGCCAGCTATGGCTACACCTTC. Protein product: CASSQAATASYGYTF.

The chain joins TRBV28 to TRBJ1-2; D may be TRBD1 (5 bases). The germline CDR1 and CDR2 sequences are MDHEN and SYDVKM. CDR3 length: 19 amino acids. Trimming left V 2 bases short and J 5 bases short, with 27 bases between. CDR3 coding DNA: TGTGCCAGCAGTTTAAGTACGAGCGGGGTCATGGGGCCCTCGTATGGCTACACCTTC. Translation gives CASSLSTSGVMGPSYGYTF.

The CDR3 DNA is TGTGCCAGCAGCTTACCTGGAGGAAACACTGAAGCTTTCTTT. Its protein product is CASSLPGGNTEAFF. This chain links TRBV7-9 with TRBJ1-1; D is uncertain. Germline V gives CDR1 SEHNR, CDR2 FQNEAQ (reference sequence). Between the trimmed V and J ends, which lost 2 bases and 2 bases, there was a span of 9 bases. This CDR3 is 14 amino acids long.

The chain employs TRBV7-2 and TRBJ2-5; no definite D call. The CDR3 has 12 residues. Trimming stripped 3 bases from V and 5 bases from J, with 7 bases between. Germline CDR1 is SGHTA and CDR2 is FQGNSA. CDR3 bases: TGTGCCAGCAGCTTGTCCCTGGAGACCCAGTACTTC. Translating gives CASSLSLETQYF.

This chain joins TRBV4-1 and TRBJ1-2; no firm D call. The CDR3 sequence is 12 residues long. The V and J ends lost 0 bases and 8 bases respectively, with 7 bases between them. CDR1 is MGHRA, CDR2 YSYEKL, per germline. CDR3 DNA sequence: TGCGCCAGCAGCCAAGATTTGAGCGGCTACACCTTC. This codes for CASSQDLSGYTF.

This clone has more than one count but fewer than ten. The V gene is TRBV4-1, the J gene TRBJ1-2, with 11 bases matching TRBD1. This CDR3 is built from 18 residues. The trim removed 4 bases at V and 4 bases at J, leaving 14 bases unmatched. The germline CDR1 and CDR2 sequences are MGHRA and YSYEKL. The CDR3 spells CASSPLGTGGLVGYGYTF. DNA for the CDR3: TGCGCCAGCAGCCCCCTCGGGACAGGGGGACTTGTCGGCTATGGCTACACCTTC.

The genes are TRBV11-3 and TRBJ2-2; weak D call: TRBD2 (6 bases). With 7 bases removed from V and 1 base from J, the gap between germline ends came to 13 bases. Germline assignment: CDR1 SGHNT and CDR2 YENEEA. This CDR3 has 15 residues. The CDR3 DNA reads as TGTGCCAGCACAACGGGAGCGGGGAACACCGGGGAGCTGTTTTTT. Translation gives CASTTGAGNTGELFF.

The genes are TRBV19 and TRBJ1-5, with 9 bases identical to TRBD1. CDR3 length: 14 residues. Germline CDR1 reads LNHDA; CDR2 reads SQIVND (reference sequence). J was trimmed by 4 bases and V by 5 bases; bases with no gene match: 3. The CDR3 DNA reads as TGTGCCAGTAGTTCAGGGACAGGGAATCAGCCCCAGCATTTT. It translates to CASSSGTGNQPQHF. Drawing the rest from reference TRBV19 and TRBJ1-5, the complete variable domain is DGGITQSPKYLFRKEGQNVTLSCEQNLNHDAMYWYRQDPGQGLRLIYYSQIVNDFQKGDIAEGYSVSREKKESFPLTVTSAQKNPTAFYLCASSSGTGNQPQHFGDGTRLSIL.

The CDR3 DNA sequence: TGTGCCAGCAGCCCCCGGACAGGGTCCGCTTCCTGGTACTACGAGCAGTACTTC. This encodes CASSPRTGSASWYYEQYF. This chain links TRBV11-2 with TRBJ2-7; 8 bases line up with TRBD1. The V gene's germline CDR1 is SGHAT and CDR2 FQNNGV. Losses at the gene ends were 5 bases for V and 3 bases for J; bases not matched to a gene: 18. The CDR3 consists of 18 residues. Using reference TRBV11-2 and TRBJ2-7 for the parts outside the CDR3, the full variable domain is EAGVAQSPRYKIIEKRQSVAFWCNPISGHATLYWYQQILGQGPKLLIQFQNNGVVDDSQLPKDRFSAERLKGVDSTLKIQPAKLEDSAVYLCASSPRTGSASWYYEQYFGPGTRLTVT.

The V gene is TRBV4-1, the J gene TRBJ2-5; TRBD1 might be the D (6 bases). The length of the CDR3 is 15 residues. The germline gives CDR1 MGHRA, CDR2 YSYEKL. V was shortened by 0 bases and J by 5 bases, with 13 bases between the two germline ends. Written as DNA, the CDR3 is TGCGCCAGCAGCCAAGATGACAGGCGTGGGGAGACCCAGTACTTC. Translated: CASSQDDRRGETQYF.

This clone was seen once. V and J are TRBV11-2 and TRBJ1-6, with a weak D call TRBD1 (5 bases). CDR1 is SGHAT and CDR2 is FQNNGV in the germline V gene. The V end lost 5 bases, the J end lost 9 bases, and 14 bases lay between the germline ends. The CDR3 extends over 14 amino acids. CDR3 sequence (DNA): TGTGCCAGCAGCCAGGGACCGACCGGTTCACCCCTCCACTTT. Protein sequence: CASSQGPTGSPLHF.

The CDR3 here is CASSLLTERYEQYF. DNA of the CDR3: TGTGCCAGCAGCCTTCTGACAGAAAGATACGAGCAGTACTTC. The chain links TRBV7-9 to TRBJ2-7; the D gene is possibly TRBD1 (5 bases). The CDR3 has 14 residues. The V gene lost 5 bases and the J gene lost 4 bases, with 15 bases spanning the gap. CDR1 is SEHNR, CDR2 FQNEAQ, per germline (reference sequence). Full variable domain (rest looked up from reference TRBV7-9 and TRBJ2-7): DTGVSQNPRHKITKRGQNVTFRCDPISEHNRLYWYRQTLGQGPEFLTYFQNEAQLEKSRLLSDRFSAERPKGSFSTLEIQRTEQGDSAMYLCASSLLTERYEQYFGPGTRLTVT.

CDR3 protein: CASSPTRGRPEKLFF. In nucleotides, the CDR3 is TGTGCCAGCTCACCTACCAGGGGGCGGCCCGAAAAACTGTTTTTT. The rearrangement links TRBV18 to TRBJ1-4; 8 positions agree with TRBD1. V was pared by 3 bases and J by 8 bases, with 8 bases of the junction left unmatched. Germline-derived CDR1 and CDR2 are KGHSH and LQKENI. The CDR3 has 15 amino acids.

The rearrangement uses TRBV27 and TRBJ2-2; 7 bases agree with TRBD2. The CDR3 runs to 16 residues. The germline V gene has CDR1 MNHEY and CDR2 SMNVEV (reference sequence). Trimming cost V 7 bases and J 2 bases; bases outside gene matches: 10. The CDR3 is CASTPRGGRNTGELFF. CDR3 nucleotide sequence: TGTGCCAGCACCCCTAGGGGCGGGAGAAACACCGGGGAGCTGTTTTTT.

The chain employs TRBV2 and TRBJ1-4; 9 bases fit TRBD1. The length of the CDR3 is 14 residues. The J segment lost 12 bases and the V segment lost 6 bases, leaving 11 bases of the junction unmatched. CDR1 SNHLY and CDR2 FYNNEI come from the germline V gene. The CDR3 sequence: CASSRDRAVGELFF. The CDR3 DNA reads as TGTGCCAGCAGCCGGGACAGGGCGGTAGGGGAACTGTTTTTT.